These 32 T cell receptor beta chains were sequenced from one sample in a study of cytomegalovirus exposure and HLA in healthy donors. Both 60 Vbeta primers and 13 Jbeta primers went into the PCR. The repertoire was sequenced with immunoSEQ multiplex PCR; TCRdb's copy has only in-frame clones and lacks some. Of 180,000 or so clones in the sample, approximately 82% were seen once. The specimen was PBMCs. These receptors originate from a male donor in good health and CMV-seronegative.

The chain links TRBV14 to TRBJ1-2; possibly TRBD1 for D (5 bases). V dropped 1 base and J dropped 8 bases, with 17 bases sitting between them. Germline V gene sequence: CDR1 SGHDN, CDR2 FVKESK. The CDR3 length is 15 residues. The CDR3 bases are TGTGCCAGCAGCCAAGCTTCTACAGGAACCTACGGCTACACCTTC. Its protein product is CASSQASTGTYGYTF.

This chain connects TRBV4-3 to TRBJ1-2; 8 bases map to TRBD1. CDR1 and CDR2 (germline): LGHNA, YSLEER. The CDR3 is 16 amino acids. Losses at the gene ends were 1 base for V and 2 bases for J; bases not matched to a gene: 6. The CDR3 reads CASSQVGQGANYGYTF. The CDR3 DNA follows: TGCGCCAGCAGCCAAGTGGGGCAGGGGGCGAACTATGGCTACACCTTC.

The chain employs TRBV13 and TRBJ1-4; 11 nucleotides match TRBD1. V lost 4 bases and J lost 5; bases outside the gene matches: 15. Germline lookup yields CDR1 PRHDT and CDR2 FYEKMQ (reference sequence). The CDR3 covers 19 residues. CDR3 sequence (DNA): TGTGCCAGCAGCTCCCTCCGGGACAGGGGGGCCCGGCCGAATGAAAAACTGTTTTTT. This codes for CASSSLRDRGARPNEKLFF.

This clone was seen only a few times. The CDR3, as DNA: TGCGCCAGCAGCCTCCACCTAGTCGACGAGCAGTACTTC. It specifies CASSLHLVDEQYF. The V call is TRBV5-1, the J call TRBJ2-7; D not certain. Deletions cut 4 bases from V and 5 bases from J, with 13 bases between. The CDR3 is made up of 13 amino acids. The germline gives CDR1 SGHRS, CDR2 YFSETQ.

This sequence joins TRBV6-1 and TRBJ2-3; a weak D match, TRBD2 (5 bases). Germline V gene sequence: CDR1 MNHNS, CDR2 SASEGT. V gave up 7 bases and J gave up 0 bases, with 11 bases separating them. The CDR3 runs 14 residues. CDR3 residues: CASTLATSTDTQYF. CDR3 DNA sequence: TGTGCCAGCACCCTAGCCACGAGCACAGATACGCAGTATTTT.

This clone was detected only once. The V call is TRBV10-3, the J call TRBJ2-1; 9 nucleotides line up with TRBD2. CDR1 is ENHRY and CDR2 is SYGVKD in the germline V gene. Germline trimming cut 6 bases from V and 4 bases from J; bases unmatched to any gene: 7. The CDR3 consists of 15 residues. The CDR3 region is CAIREAGLAYNEQFF. In nucleotides, the CDR3 is TGTGCCATCAGGGAAGCCGGACTAGCGTACAATGAGCAGTTCTTC.

The genes are TRBV9 and TRBJ2-3, with TRBD1 identical over 9 bases. In germline, CDR1 is SGDLS, CDR2 YYNGEE. Unmatched junction bases numbered 4, after V lost 0 bases and J lost 2 bases. The CDR3 runs 16 residues. The CDR3 DNA reads TGTGCCAGCAGCGTAGCTCTACAGGGGGCCACAGATACGCAGTATTTT. Protein sequence: CASSVALQGATDTQYF.

The chain employs TRBV7-2 and TRBJ1-2; 9 bases match TRBD1. This CDR3 is 13 amino acids long. Trimming cost V 4 bases and J 4 bases; bases outside gene matches: 1. Germline V gene data show CDR1 as SGHTA and CDR2 as FQGNSA. The CDR3 loop is CASSSTGGYGYTF. The CDR3 coding sequence is TGTGCCAGCAGCTCGACAGGGGGCTATGGCTACACCTTC.

J is TRBJ2-7 and V is TRBV27; D unclear. The CDR3 has 14 amino acids. Trimming took off 4 bases at V and 0 bases at J, with 10 bases between the two ends. Germline loops: CDR1 MNHEY, CDR2 SMNVEV (reference sequence). CDR3: CASSYLSGSYEQYF. DNA for the CDR3: TGTGCCAGCAGTTACCTTTCGGGCTCCTACGAGCAGTACTTC.

This rearrangement joins TRBV30 to TRBJ1-5; possibly TRBD1 for D (5 bases). V was cut by 3 bases and J by 5 bases, with 11 bases left in between. CDR1 is GTSNPN, CDR2 SVGIG, per germline (reference sequence). This CDR3 is built from 13 residues. CDR3 amino acids: CAWSGGLDQPQHF. CDR3 coding DNA: TGTGCCTGGAGCGGGGGGTTAGATCAGCCCCAGCATTTT.

This clone was seen more than once but under ten times. The V gene is TRBV5-4, the J gene TRBJ1-2; 8 nucleotides agree with TRBD1. The germline gives CDR1 SGHNT, CDR2 YYREEE (reference sequence). The ends lost 4 bases at V and 13 bases at J; junction bases unmatched: 15. CDR3 length: 14 amino acids. Here the CDR3 DNA reads TGTGCCAGCAGCCTAGACAGGGGCGGGCTGGTTGGCACCTTC. Translation gives CASSLDRGGLVGTF.

This chain connects TRBV5-6 to TRBJ1-3; D might be TRBD1 (6 bases). The germline gives CDR1 SGHDT, CDR2 YYEEEE. The CDR3 covers 14 residues. V lost 4 bases and J 3 bases, leaving 11 bases between the germline ends. The CDR3 is CASSIRTDGNTIYF. CDR3 nucleotides: TGTGCCAGCAGCATTCGGACAGATGGAAACACCATATATTTT.

The chain couples TRBV5-4 to TRBJ2-3; the match to TRBD1 covers 9 bases. V trimming: 4 bases; J trimming: 1 base; junction bases outside the gene matches: 7. The CDR3 runs to 16 residues. CDR1 is SGHNT, CDR2 YYREEE, per germline (reference sequence). This chain's CDR3 is CASSLGTGWGTDTQYF. The CDR3 DNA follows: TGTGCCAGCAGCCTAGGGACAGGGTGGGGCACAGATACGCAGTATTTT.

The V call is TRBV6-6, the J call TRBJ2-5; D is uncertain. CDR1 MNHNY and CDR2 SVGAGI come from the germline V gene (reference sequence). This CDR3 is built from 13 residues. V lost 4 bases to trimming and J lost 0 bases, with 6 bases between them. The CDR3 here is CASSSVYQETQYF. The CDR3 region has the DNA TGTGCCAGCAGTTCGGTGTACCAAGAGACCCAGTACTTC.

This chain joins TRBV9 and TRBJ2-1, with 8 nucleotides matching TRBD1. The CDR3 is 12 residues long. Losses at the gene ends were 3 bases for V and 13 bases for J; bases not matched to a gene: 6. Germline lookup yields CDR1 SGDLS and CDR2 YYNGEE. CDR3: CASSGDRGGQFF. The CDR3 DNA sequence: TGTGCCAGCAGCGGCGACAGGGGAGGACAGTTCTTC.

The chain joins TRBV7-9 to TRBJ2-2, with 9 positions matching TRBD1. V lost 8 bases to trimming and J lost 4 bases; unmatched junction nucleotides: 2. CDR1 and CDR2 (germline): SEHNR, FQNEAQ (reference sequence). The CDR3 sequence is 13 residues long. The CDR3 spells CASRDRVTGELFF. The CDR3 DNA sequence: TGTGCCAGCCGGGACAGGGTCACCGGGGAGCTGTTTTTT.

CDR3 DNA sequence: TGTGCCAGCAGCGGGAGGGGTACAGATACGCAGTATTTT. This encodes CASSGRGTDTQYF. This chain connects TRBV9 to TRBJ2-3; tentative D call: TRBD2 (6 bases). The germline CDR1 and CDR2 sequences are SGDLS and YYNGEE. V was pared by 3 bases and J by 3 bases, with 8 bases between. CDR3 length: 13 amino acids.

This clone was counted a single time. The chain links TRBV6-6 to TRBJ1-2; D gene ambiguous. Germline lookup yields CDR1 MNHNY and CDR2 SVGAGI (reference sequence). The CDR3 is 13 amino acids. V lost 5 bases, J lost 2 bases, and 9 bases lay in between. CDR3 amino acids: CASSQPVNYGYTF. The CDR3, as DNA: TGTGCCAGCAGTCAACCGGTAAACTATGGCTACACCTTC.

About this clone itself: This same CDR3 is encoded by further DNA sequences in the sample. The V call is TRBV4-1, the J call TRBJ1-1, with unresolved D. V lost 4 bases and J 2 bases, leaving 11 bases between the germline ends. Germline CDR1 MGHRA, CDR2 YSYEKL. This CDR3 has 14 amino acids. This CDR3 is CASSLPRGNTEAFF. CDR3 in DNA: TGCGCCAGCAGCCTCCCGCGGGGTAACACTGAAGCTTTCTTT.

V and J are TRBV19 and TRBJ1-5; perhaps TRBD1 as D (6 bases). Germline loops: CDR1 LNHDA, CDR2 SQIVND (reference sequence). The CDR3 sequence is 15 residues long. V dropped 4 bases and J dropped 4 bases, with 14 bases sitting between them. This chain's CDR3 is CASSTSGGHNQPQHF. CDR3 nucleotide sequence: TGTGCCAGTAGTACCTCGGGGGGGCATAATCAGCCCCAGCATTTT.

As to this clone: An end of the junction does not agree with germline; a read error may underlie this. This sequence joins TRBV6-4 and TRBJ2-3, with TRBD2 identical over 8 bases. Germline V gene data show CDR1 as MRHNA and CDR2 as SNTAGT. The CDR3 has 13 amino acids. DNA for the CDR3: TGTGCCAGCAGTGAAGGCTACGGGGGGGCTAAGGAATTT. Its translation: CASSEGYGGAKEF.

This clone was observed a single time. The rearrangement joins TRBV5-1 to TRBJ2-5; 11 bases fit TRBD2. Trimming cost V 4 bases and J 4 bases; bases outside gene matches: 6. Germline V gives CDR1 SGHRS, CDR2 YFSETQ. CDR3 length equals 15 residues. The CDR3 protein is CASSTLAGGAETQYF. The CDR3 DNA reads as TGCGCCAGCAGCACATTAGCGGGGGGGGCAGAGACCCAGTACTTC.

V usage is TRBV6-1 and J usage is TRBJ2-7; 11 bases map to TRBD1. The CDR3 extends over 15 amino acids. The trim removed 7 bases at V and 3 bases at J, leaving 8 bases unmatched. From germline, CDR1 is MNHNS and CDR2 SASEGT. For the CDR3, the DNA is TGTGCCAGCACCAAGGACGGGACAGGGGGCTACGAGCAGTACTTC. Translation gives CASTKDGTGGYEQYF.

V and J are TRBV5-1 and TRBJ2-7; 9 nucleotides agree with TRBD2. Unmatched junction bases numbered 25, after V lost 3 bases and J lost 6 bases. Per the germline V gene, CDR1 is SGHRS and CDR2 is YFSETQ. The CDR3 consists of 20 residues. The CDR3 region is CASSSAVGSGRFPDAGEQYF. CDR3 DNA sequence: TGCGCCAGCAGCTCCGCCGTAGGGAGCGGGAGGTTCCCTGATGCAGGCGAGCAGTACTTC.

The rearrangement joins TRBV18 to TRBJ2-5; D gene unclear. The DNA matches TRBJ2-7 better at its end, which makes the J call doubtful. CDR1 is KGHSH, CDR2 LQKENI, per germline. CDR3 size: 16 residues. The CDR3 region has the DNA TGTGCCAGCTCACCACTCCCAGCCCTTAGCTCCTACGAGCAGTACTTC. It translates to CASSPLPALSSYEQYF.

This chain links TRBV5-1 with TRBJ2-5, with a weak D call TRBD2 (7 bases). The CDR3 contains 15 residues. Trimming stripped 5 bases from V and 4 bases from J, with 18 bases between. The germline CDR1 and CDR2 sequences are SGHRS and YFSETQ. The chain's CDR3 is CASRPEKGGPETQYF. DNA for the CDR3: TGCGCCAGCAGACCCGAAAAGGGGGGGCCAGAGACCCAGTACTTC.

In DNA form, the CDR3 reads TGTGCCAGCAGCCAAGTAGCGGGAGTGTACAATGAGCAGTTCTTC. Translation: CASSQVAGVYNEQFF. V gene TRBV14 combines with J gene TRBJ2-1, with TRBD2 matching 9 bases. There are 15 residues in the CDR3. CDR1 and CDR2 from the germline V gene are SGHDN and FVKESK. V was clipped by 1 base and J by 4 bases; unmatched bases: 2.

The V call is TRBV6-5, the J call TRBJ2-2; 8 nucleotides line up with TRBD2. V lost 0 bases and J lost 8; bases outside the gene matches: 8. The germline V gene encodes CDR1 MNHEY and CDR2 SVGAGI. This CDR3 comprises 16 residues. CDR3 sequence reads: CASSYSTGGPEGELFF. The CDR3 DNA is TGTGCCAGCAGTTACTCTACGGGAGGGCCAGAGGGGGAGCTGTTTTTT.

This clone was seen a handful of times. The chain employs TRBV28 and TRBJ1-3, with a weak D call TRBD1 (5 bases). The CDR3 runs 13 residues. CDR1 and CDR2 from the germline V gene are MDHEN and SYDVKM. Trimming cost V 5 bases and J 4 bases, with 9 bases left between them. CDR3 DNA sequence: TGTGCCAGCAGTCAGGGCATCGGAAACACCATATATTTT. It encodes CASSQGIGNTIYF.

This clone has more than one count but fewer than ten. V gene TRBV29-1 combines with J gene TRBJ1-1; TRBD1 is a possible D gene (6 bases). The length of the CDR3 is 12 residues. V gave up 3 bases and J gave up 1 base, with 6 bases separating them. The germline CDR1 and CDR2 sequences are SQVTM and ANQGSEA. CDR3 nucleotides: TGCAGCGTTGACAGGGGGAACACTGAAGCTTTCTTT. Protein sequence: CSVDRGNTEAFF.

The V call is TRBV30, the J call TRBJ2-7, with 9 bases aligning to TRBD1. V shed 0 bases, J shed 5 bases, and the junction held 11 bases outside the gene matches. The CDR3 runs to 16 residues. From germline, CDR1 is GTSNPN and CDR2 SVGIG (reference sequence). CDR3 bases: TGTGCCTGGAGTGTAAGGTCTAGGGGGACAGGGAACGAGCAGTACTTC. It encodes CAWSVRSRGTGNEQYF.

The rearrangement joins TRBV12-5 to TRBJ2-5; D perhaps matches TRBD2 (6 bases). Trimming removed 4 bases at V and 4 bases at J, with 16 bases between. CDR3 size: 15 residues. From germline, CDR1 is LGHNT and CDR2 FRNRAP. CDR3 sequence reads: CASGSTSIDRETQYF. The DNA for the CDR3 is TGTGCTAGTGGTTCGACTAGTATTGATCGAGAGACCCAGTACTTC.